The 28 T cell receptor beta chains in this list originate from one sample, sequenced in a study of CD8+CD57+ T cells in acquired aplastic anemia (dated by TCRdb to the late 2010s). The data were produced on an Illumina HiSeq 2000. TCR beta VDJ combination and CDR3 sequence profiling used genomic DNA as the template. TCRdb reprocessing: public reads trimmed at Q25 with fastp, clones called with MiXCR, in-frame beta chains kept. Every entry covers one CDR3 protein and lists the most common genes and DNA from its rows. For this sample there are 200,000 or so distinct CDR3 sequences; around 47% appear just once. About 9.7% of the sample goes to the ten largest clones. Expansion of CD8+CD57+ cells had been shown by flow cytometry in the patients chosen for sequencing. Sequenced input: sorted CD4+, CD8+, or CD8+CD57+ T cells (not recorded which) from PBMCs. The receptors here all came from a human donor with aplastic anemia.

This clonotype was seen just once. A read error is likely, as this CDR3 ends without the conserved phenylalanine or tryptophan. This chain joins TRBV24-1 and TRBJ2-6; D perhaps matches TRBD2 (6 bases). V was shortened by 2 bases and J by 0 bases, with 10 bases between the two germline ends. Germline CDR1 is KGHDR and CDR2 is SFDVKD. The CDR3 is 17 amino acids. CDR3 amino acids: CATSDSAAGSGANVLTR. The CDR3, as DNA: TGTGCCACCAGTGATTCGGCAGCGGGCTCTGGGGCCAACGTCCTGACTAGA.

The chain recombines TRBV11-2 with TRBJ1-3; D remains unclear. Per the germline V gene, CDR1 is SGHAT and CDR2 is FQNNGV. V was shortened by 6 bases and J by 2 bases, with 17 bases between the two germline ends. This CDR3 region has 16 residues. The CDR3 DNA follows: TGTGCCAGCAGACGACTCGAAACATGGCCTGGAAACACCATATATTTT. Amino acid sequence: CASRRLETWPGNTIYF. Together with reference TRBV11-2 and TRBJ1-3, the CDR3 gives the full variable domain: EAGVAQSPRYKIIEKRQSVAFWCNPISGHATLYWYQQILGQGPKLLIQFQNNGVVDDSQLPKDRFSAERLKGVDSTLKIQPAKLEDSAVYLCASRRLETWPGNTIYFGEGSWLTVV.

V usage is TRBV19 and J usage is TRBJ2-5, with 7 bases fitting TRBD1. The CDR3 loop spans 15 amino acids. Germline loops: CDR1 LNHDA, CDR2 SQIVND (reference sequence). V lost 2 bases to trimming and J lost 2 bases; unmatched junction nucleotides: 5. The CDR3 loop is CASSINRDSQETQYF. In DNA, the CDR3 is TGTGCCAGTAGTATAAACCGGGACAGTCAAGAGACCCAGTACTTC. The full variable domain, its missing parts supplied by reference TRBV19 and TRBJ2-5, is DGGITQSPKYLFRKEGQNVTLSCEQNLNHDAMYWYRQDPGQGLRLIYYSQIVNDFQKGDIAEGYSVSREKKESFPLTVTSAQKNPTAFYLCASSINRDSQETQYFGPGTRLLVL.

This clonotype was seen a single time. J is TRBJ1-1 and V is TRBV7-8; no firm D call. CDR3 length: 13 residues. CDR1 is SGHVS and CDR2 is FQNEAQ in the germline V gene. V lost 2 bases to trimming and J lost 8 bases, with 12 bases between them. The CDR3 bases are TGTGCCAGCAGCTTACGGCGGGGAGGAGAAGCTTTCTTT. Residues: CASSLRRGGEAFF. Full variable domain (remainder filled in from reference TRBV7-8 and TRBJ1-1): GAGVSQSPRYKVAKRGQDVALRCDPISGHVSLFWYQQALGQGPEFLTYFQNEAQLDKSGLPSDRFFAERPEGSVSTLKIQRTQQEDSAVYLCASSLRRGGEAFFGQGTRLTVV.

The chain recombines TRBV19 with TRBJ2-1; D not certain. The CDR3 spans 13 residues. Germline CDR1 is LNHDA and CDR2 is SQIVND (reference sequence). The germline V and J ends were trimmed by 3 bases and 6 bases, with 9 bases remaining between them. The CDR3 is CASSMAIFNEQFF. DNA for the CDR3: TGTGCCAGTAGTATGGCTATTTTCAATGAGCAGTTCTTC. The full variable domain, in which reference TRBV19 and TRBJ2-1 provide the parts outside the CDR3, is DGGITQSPKYLFRKEGQNVTLSCEQNLNHDAMYWYRQDPGQGLRLIYYSQIVNDFQKGDIAEGYSVSREKKESFPLTVTSAQKNPTAFYLCASSMAIFNEQFFGPGTRLTVL.

The chain recombines TRBV7-2 with TRBJ2-7; D not resolved. Germline CDR1 is SGHTA and CDR2 is FQGNSA. The CDR3 has 13 residues. Trimming stripped 6 bases from V and 0 bases from J, with 9 bases between. CDR3: CASSATYSYEQYF. CDR3 sequence (DNA): TGTGCCAGCAGTGCGACATACTCCTACGAGCAGTACTTC.

V gene TRBV20-1 combines with J gene TRBJ2-7; D gene unclear. Germline values: CDR1 DFQATT, CDR2 SNEGSKA (reference sequence). Trimming took off 1 base at V and 6 bases at J, with 16 bases between the two ends. This CDR3 region has 14 residues. CDR3 sequence reads: CSARAAEGPLEQYF. CDR3 nucleotide sequence: TGCAGTGCTAGAGCCGCAGAAGGGCCTCTCGAGCAGTACTTC.

This clonotype turned up a few times. This chain uses TRBV4-1 with TRBJ1-1, with 7 nucleotides matching TRBD1. CDR1 and CDR2 (germline): MGHRA, YSYEKL. This CDR3 has 18 residues. Trimming cost V 0 bases and J 3 bases; bases outside gene matches: 13. The CDR3 is CASSQDPGHTQGDTEAFF. DNA for the CDR3: TGCGCCAGCAGCCAAGATCCCGGACACACCCAGGGGGACACTGAAGCTTTCTTT.

This clonotype was counted at least ten times. The V call is TRBV20-1, the J call TRBJ1-1; D gene ambiguous. CDR3 length equals 14 residues. Germline V gene lookup returns CDR1 DFQATT and CDR2 SNEGSKA (reference sequence). Trimming cost V 3 bases and J 0 bases, with 11 bases left between them. As DNA, the CDR3 is TGCAGTGCTAGCTTTAGGCTCATGAACACTGAAGCTTTCTTT. Amino acid sequence: CSASFRLMNTEAFF.

This clonotype turned up a few times. The V and J genes are TRBV2 and TRBJ1-3; weak D call: TRBD1 (5 bases). Per the germline V gene, CDR1 is SNHLY and CDR2 is FYNNEI. V lost 2 bases and J 3 bases, leaving 11 bases between the germline ends. This CDR3 has 15 amino acids. Here the CDR3 reads CASSEFRARGNTIYF. CDR3 bases: TGTGCCAGCAGTGAATTCAGGGCTCGTGGAAACACCATATATTTT.

The chain carries TRBV12-3 or TRBV12-4 and TRBJ2-7; D uncertain. There are 14 residues in the CDR3. Trimming took 1 base from V and 5 from J, leaving 12 bases between them. CDR3: CASSLDPSDDEQYF. The CDR3 region has the DNA TGTGCCAGCAGTTTAGACCCTAGTGACGACGAGCAGTACTTC.

This clonotype was observed many times. CDR3 region: CASSLSRDSHEQYF. The CDR3 coding sequence is TGTGCCAGCAGCTTATCACGGGATAGTCACGAGCAGTACTTC. The chain links TRBV7-2 to TRBJ2-7; D is perhaps TRBD2 (5 bases). Germline CDR1 SGHTA, CDR2 FQGNSA. With 2 bases removed from V and 5 bases from J, the gap between germline ends came to 13 bases. There are 14 residues in the CDR3.

This clonotype was detected a few times. This chain joins TRBV24-1 and TRBJ2-3; weak D call: TRBD2 (6 bases). The V end was cut by 11 bases, the J end by 2 bases, with 25 bases between. The CDR3 length is 17 residues. Germline CDR1 reads KGHDR; CDR2 reads SFDVKD. CDR3 amino acids: CASSLMEGSGFTDTQYF. CDR3 DNA sequence: TGTGCCAGCAGCTTAATGGAGGGCTCCGGATTCACAGATACGCAGTATTTT.

Here the CDR3 DNA reads TGTGCCAGCAGCGTAAACCCTGGGTCTGGAAACACCATATATTTT. This sequence encodes CASSVNPGSGNTIYF. V is TRBV9 and J is TRBJ1-3, with D unresolved. Germline V gene data show CDR1 as SGDLS and CDR2 as YYNGEE. CDR3 size: 15 residues. The germline V and J ends were trimmed by 1 base and 1 base, with 9 bases remaining between them.

The chain combines TRBV29-1 with TRBJ1-2, with TRBD1 as a possible D gene (5 bases). Trimming removed 7 bases from V and 2 bases from J, with 11 bases in between. The CDR3 spans 12 residues. Germline V gene sequence: CDR1 SQVTM, CDR2 ANQGSEA. The CDR3 here is CSAGGRNYGYTF. The CDR3 coding sequence is TGCAGCGCCGGGGGACGGAACTATGGCTACACCTTC.

This clonotype was observed a single time. The genes are TRBV29-1 and TRBJ1-1; D gene unclear. The CDR3 has 14 residues. Germline V gene lookup returns CDR1 SQVTM and CDR2 ANQGSEA. The V and J ends lost 4 bases and 1 base respectively, with 13 bases between them. The CDR3 sequence is CSVGSPPRNTEAFF. The CDR3 DNA sequence: TGCAGCGTTGGATCCCCTCCGCGGAACACTGAAGCTTTCTTT.

The V gene is TRBV2, the J gene TRBJ1-1; the D gene is possibly TRBD1 (5 bases). CDR1 SNHLY and CDR2 FYNNEI come from the germline V gene. CDR3 length: 12 amino acids. V was shortened by 8 bases and J by 1 base, with 8 bases between the two germline ends. CDR3 bases: TGTGCCAGCGTTGGGGGGAACACTGAAGCTTTCTTT. It encodes CASVGGNTEAFF.

The chain combines TRBV4-2 with TRBJ2-3; tentatively, D is TRBD1 (6 bases). Trimming took off 3 bases at V and 5 bases at J, with 15 bases between the two ends. The CDR3 contains 15 residues. Per germline, CDR1 LGHNA and CDR2 YNFKEQ. The CDR3: CASSQGAVRGDTQYF. The CDR3 DNA follows: TGTGCCAGCAGCCAGGGGGCTGTACGGGGAGATACGCAGTATTTT.

The rearrangement uses TRBV19 and TRBJ2-1, with 8 bases identical to TRBD2. The CDR3 runs to 15 residues. In germline, CDR1 is LNHDA, CDR2 SQIVND (reference sequence). Germline trimming cut 2 bases from V and 6 bases from J; bases unmatched to any gene: 6. The DNA for the CDR3 is TGTGCCAGTAGTATATCCGGCGGGGGGTTCAATGAGCAGTTCTTC. Its protein product is CASSISGGGFNEQFF.

The rearrangement uses TRBV6-1 and TRBJ2-2; 8 bases are shared with TRBD2. This CDR3 is built from 16 residues. The germline CDR1 and CDR2 sequences are MNHNS and SASEGT. With 9 bases clipped from V and 3 bases from J, the junction kept 12 bases outside the gene matches. CDR3 sequence reads: CASCTGPGGDTGELFF. The CDR3 nucleotides are TGTGCCAGTTGCACAGGCCCGGGAGGGGACACCGGGGAGCTGTTTTTT.

This clonotype came up a few times. This chain connects TRBV7-2 to TRBJ2-1; D gene uncertain. CDR3 length: 13 residues. Trimming pared 0 bases from V and 8 bases from J, leaving 8 bases between. Per germline, CDR1 SGHTA and CDR2 FQGNSA. The CDR3 nucleotides are TGTGCCAGCAGCTTAGCGGGTAGAGATGAGCAGTTCTTC. It encodes CASSLAGRDEQFF.

This chain links TRBV5-1 with TRBJ1-2; D is unresolved. This CDR3 has 13 amino acids. Germline values: CDR1 SGHRS, CDR2 YFSETQ. Trimming left V 4 bases short and J 8 bases short, with 15 bases between. Here the CDR3 DNA reads TGCGCCAGCAGCGTCGGGGTGACGGAGGGCTACACCTTC. Its protein is CASSVGVTEGYTF. Together with reference TRBV5-1 and TRBJ1-2, the CDR3 gives the full variable domain: KAGVTQTPRYLIKTRGQQVTLSCSPISGHRSVSWYQQTPGQGLQFLFEYFSETQRNKGNFPGRFSGRQFSNSRSEMNVSTLELGDSALYLCASSVGVTEGYTFGSGTRLTVV.

The genes are TRBV25-1 and TRBJ2-7, with D perhaps matching TRBD1 or TRBD2 (6 bases each). From germline, CDR1 is MGHDK and CDR2 SYGVNS. The V and J ends lost 8 bases and 5 bases respectively, with 25 bases between them. The CDR3 loop spans 16 amino acids. CDR3 nucleotides: TGTGCCAGCCGTGCTGGAAGGAGGGGGGCAGTGGACGAGCAGTACTTC. This codes for CASRAGRRGAVDEQYF.

This clonotype was seen ten or more times. CDR3 sequence: CATSDSSLRGFYEQYF. The CDR3 DNA follows: TGTGCCACCAGTGATTCGTCCCTTAGGGGATTCTACGAGCAGTACTTC. The chain is built from TRBV24-1 and TRBJ2-7, with D possibly being TRBD1 (5 bases). The CDR3 spans 16 residues. Trimming took 2 bases from V and 3 from J, leaving 16 bases between them. Germline lookup yields CDR1 KGHDR and CDR2 SFDVKD.

This clonotype was observed many times. The V gene is TRBV12-3 or TRBV12-4, the J gene TRBJ1-2; D unclear. The CDR3 is made up of 13 amino acids. Trimming pared 5 bases from V and 6 bases from J, leaving 13 bases between. The CDR3 DNA sequence: TGTGCCAGCAGTCTCCGATCCTCGGATGGCTACACCTTC. Its translation is CASSLRSSDGYTF.

This rearrangement joins TRBV20-1 to TRBJ1-5, with TRBD1 identical over 10 bases. Germline CDR1 and CDR2: DFQATT and SNEGSKA (reference sequence). Trimming cost V 0 bases and J 2 bases; bases outside gene matches: 1. The CDR3 is made up of 15 amino acids. Here the CDR3 reads CSARDGTGGNQPQHF. The CDR3 bases are TGCAGTGCTAGAGACGGGACAGGGGGCAATCAGCCCCAGCATTTT.

Notes on this clonotype: Relative to the germline gene, one junction end is altered; a read error may explain this. This chain's CDR3 is CASSYDRVYGYTF. CDR3 nucleotides: TGTGCCAGCAGTTATGACAGGGTCTATGGCTACACCTTC. The chain joins TRBV10-3 to TRBJ1-2; 7 bases are shared with TRBD1. From germline, CDR1 is ENHRY and CDR2 SYGVKD. The length of the CDR3 is 13 residues.

This clonotype has ten or more counts. This sequence joins TRBV20-1 and TRBJ1-5; TRBD1 agrees at 8 bases. Germline V lookup: CDR1 DFQATT, CDR2 SNEGSKA (reference sequence). V gave up 6 bases and J gave up 2 bases; unmatched junction bases: 12. The CDR3 spans 16 residues. The CDR3 region is CSALDRALGRNQPQHF. For the CDR3, the DNA is TGCAGTGCGCTGGACAGGGCCCTGGGCCGCAATCAGCCCCAGCATTTT.